This record concerns one TCR beta chain sequence. No antigen is known for it. Within one base of it there is no much larger clone, and no base qualities were kept. TCRbeta CDR3 regions were amplified from genomic DNA using the immunoSEQ Assay, a bias-controlled multiplex PCR. In the original analysis: Nucleated cell counts per sample were estimated from amplification of reference gene primers within the assay. To quantify the absolute abundance of each unique TCRbeta CDR3 rearrangement, sequence reads were collapsed and filtered. For each sample, productive Simpson clonality was calculated as the square root of Simpson's diversity index over productive rearrangements. The clones in this table, taken by TCRdb from immuneACCESS, are in-frame only. Not every clone is retained; where verified, under half of the shortfall comes from an unresolved V gene, and the cause of the rest is unknown. V and J calls and clone size follow that table, whereas D and trimming were derived from the DNA. Counted in this sample were 250,000 to 350,000 clones; approximately 87% of them appeared once. Over 4% of the sample is taken by the ten largest.

These data originate in a study of blood T cell repertoires in COVID-19 (dated by TCRdb to about 2020). About the investigation overall: The collaborator samples originated in the United States, Italy and Spain and spanned the acute and convalescent phases of COVID-19. The prospective study material was composed of cDNA or gDNA derived from T cells, B-cell-depleted T cells, or PBMCs. The dataset comprised deeply sampled blood TCRbeta repertoires from subjects exposed to, actively infected with, or recovered from COVID-19. A freely available public database, intended as a resource for researchers studying the immune response to SARS-CoV-2, is where the repertoires were released. Samples came from the ongoing ImmuneRACE study (first 160 participants) plus 1,254 subjects from 6 global collaborators. Nearly every sample came with metadata listing a de-identified subject ID, COVID-19 status, age in years and sex. Where HLA class I and class II types were available, the types were taken from metadata supplied by the sample provider, not from assay-based typing.

Germline trimming: 1 base from V, 11 bases from J; junction bases outside gene matches: 11. In the germline V gene (reference sequence), CDR1 corresponds to LGHDT and CDR2 to YNNKEL. The CDR3 has 15 amino acids, counting the end cysteine and phenylalanine. Solely the CDR3 DNA is kept, with 45 bases framed from the first base. Overall results and qualifications from the work: The quantity of clinical and demographic metadata differed by source and by participant and was supplied without curation.

In the prospective study, participants were roughly 18 to 100 years old, resided in 25 or so geographic areas of the United States, and were enrolled through a virtual design. In the prospective study, participants were assigned to cohorts based on the clinical history participants reported in a screening survey and a study questionnaire. Recovered participants in ImmuneRACE Cohort 3 were defined by two consecutive negative NP/OP PCR tests, clearance by a healthcare professional, or resolution of symptoms. Mobile phlebotomists in the prospective study collected whole blood, serum and a nasopharyngeal or oropharyngeal swab from every participant. Additional blood draws and questionnaires over an approximately two-month period could optionally be provided by prospective study participants. Before DNA extraction, prospective study blood samples were shipped either frozen or at room temperature.

This TCR was sampled from a woman aged 25-40 years who had recovered from COVID-19. The chain was built from TRBV3-1 (or the pseudogene TRBV3-2) and TRBJ2-3, with 8 bases aligning to TRBD2. The material sequenced was PBMCs or T cells enriched from blood (not recorded which). In nucleotides, the sequence is TGTGCCAGCAGCCAAGTGCTAGCGGGCCCGGGAGGGCAGTATTTT. The translation is CASSQVLAGPGGQYF.